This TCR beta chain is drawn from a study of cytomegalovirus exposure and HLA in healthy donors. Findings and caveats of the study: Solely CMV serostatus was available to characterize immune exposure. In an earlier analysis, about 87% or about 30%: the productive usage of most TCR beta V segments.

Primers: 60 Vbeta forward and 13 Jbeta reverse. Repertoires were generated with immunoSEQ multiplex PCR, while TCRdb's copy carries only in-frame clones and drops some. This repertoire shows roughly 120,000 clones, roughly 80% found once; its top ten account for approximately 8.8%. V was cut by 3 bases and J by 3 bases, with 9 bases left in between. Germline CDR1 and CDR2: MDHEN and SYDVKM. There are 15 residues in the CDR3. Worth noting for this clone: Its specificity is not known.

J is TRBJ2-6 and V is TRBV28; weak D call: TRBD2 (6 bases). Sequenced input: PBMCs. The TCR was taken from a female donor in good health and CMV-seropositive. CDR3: CASSFAGLGANVLTF. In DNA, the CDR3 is TGTGCCAGCAGTTTTGCGGGGCTTGGGGCCAACGTCCTGACTTTC.